A single sample gave rise to the 30 T cell receptor beta chains below, sequenced in a study of long-term antiretroviral therapy in people with HIV. Survey-level resolution applied to immunoSEQ assay v3.0. TCRdb keeps only in-frame clones here, not all; method: immunoSEQ multiplex PCR. The repertoire holds 40,000 to 60,000 clones, with roughly 80% as singletons. This specimen consisted of unsorted PBMCs, obtained 0.8 years after starting antiretroviral therapy. These receptors were taken from a woman under 30 with HIV.

The V and J genes are TRBV14 and TRBJ1-5, with unresolved D. This CDR3 is 16 amino acids long. V lost 0 bases to trimming and J lost 3 bases, with 12 bases between them. The germline V gene encodes CDR1 SGHDN and CDR2 FVKESK. The CDR3 DNA sequence: TGTGCCAGCAGCCAAGAGGCCTGGCAGAACAATCAGCCCCAGCATTTT. It encodes CASSQEAWQNNQPQHF. The full variable domain, in which reference TRBV14 and TRBJ1-5 provide the parts outside the CDR3, is EAGVTQFPSHSVIEKGQTVTLRCDPISGHDNLYWYRRVMGKEIKFLLHFVKESKQDESGMPNNRFLAERTGGTYSTLKVQPAELEDSGVYFCASSQEAWQNNQPQHFGDGTRLSIL.

This clone appeared once. This chain uses TRBV28 with TRBJ1-5; D is unresolved. The ends were cut back, 7 bases at V and 9 bases at J, with 16 bases in the middle. The length of the CDR3 is 13 residues. The germline V gene has CDR1 MDHEN and CDR2 SYDVKM. The CDR3 loop reads CASTFGPLWPQHF. In DNA, the CDR3 is TGTGCCAGCACTTTCGGTCCTTTATGGCCCCAGCATTTT.

V gene TRBV6-7 combines with J gene TRBJ1-4; D remains unclear. TRBV6-7 is an open reading frame, and its role is uncertain. This CDR3 has 14 amino acids. V lost 3 bases, J lost 8 bases, and 13 bases lay in between. This CDR3 reads CASSYRSGGEKLFF. In DNA, the CDR3 is TGTGCCAGCAGTTATAGAAGCGGAGGGGAAAAACTGTTTTTT.

This clone was counted a single time. The V call is TRBV6-1, the J call TRBJ1-3; D is undetermined. This CDR3 is built from 13 residues. CDR1 MNHNS and CDR2 SASEGT come from the germline V gene. The V gene lost 6 bases and the J gene lost 4 bases, with 10 bases spanning the gap. The CDR3 DNA reads TGTGCCAGCAGGACCCGAGACGGAAACACCATATATTTT. Its protein is CASRTRDGNTIYF.

A single count supports this clone. The V and J genes are TRBV4-3 and TRBJ2-3; 14 bases are shared with TRBD2. Germline V gene data show CDR1 as LGHNA and CDR2 as YSLEER. The CDR3 is 20 residues long. V was pared by 4 bases and J by 7 bases, with 19 bases of the junction left unmatched. The CDR3 spells CASSPHDLSTSGRVLHTQYF. The CDR3, as DNA: TGCGCCAGCAGCCCTCACGATTTATCGACTAGCGGGAGGGTCTTGCATACGCAGTATTTT.

The chain has TRBV18 and TRBJ2-4; D gene uncertain. Trimming shortened V by 2 bases and J by 5 bases, and 4 bases separated the two germline ends. This CDR3 contains 12 residues. Germline V CDR1 and CDR2: KGHSH, LQKENI. The CDR3 spells CASSPGENIQYF. Written as DNA, the CDR3 is TGTGCCAGCTCACCAGGGGAAAACATTCAGTACTTC.

The chain couples TRBV6-5 to TRBJ1-1; 7 positions agree with TRBD1. V shed 6 bases and J 5 bases; nucleotides not matched to a gene: 9. This CDR3 is 14 amino acids long. The germline V gene encodes CDR1 MNHEY and CDR2 SVGAGI. Written as DNA, the CDR3 is TGTGCCAGCAGCCTTCAAAGGGGGCAGACTGAAGCTTTCTTT. Translation: CASSLQRGQTEAFF.

This chain uses TRBV2 with TRBJ2-1; 7 nucleotides agree with TRBD2. This CDR3 has 15 residues. V shed 10 bases, J shed 7 bases, and the junction held 16 bases outside the gene matches. Germline V gives CDR1 SNHLY, CDR2 FYNNEI. The CDR3 DNA is TGTGCCACCACCCCCCTTGCGGGAGCTAGGAATGAGCAGTTCTTC. Encoded protein: CATTPLAGARNEQFF.

This rearrangement joins TRBV27 to TRBJ2-7; 9 bases fit TRBD1. CDR3 size: 17 residues. J lost 2 bases, V lost 5 bases, and 13 bases had no gene match. The germline CDR1 and CDR2 sequences are MNHEY and SMNVEV (reference sequence). CDR3 coding DNA: TGTGCCAGCAGTGTTAGCCATCTCCGGGACAGGGCCTACGAGCAGTACTTC. Encoded protein: CASSVSHLRDRAYEQYF.

The V call is TRBV4-3, the J call TRBJ1-5; no definite D call. Per the germline V gene, CDR1 is LGHNA and CDR2 is YSLEER. V was trimmed by 0 bases and J by 7 bases, leaving 13 bases between them. CDR3 length: 15 amino acids. The CDR3, as DNA: TGCGCCAGCAGCCAAGACCGTTCTAGCCGGCAGCCCCAGCATTTT. Its translation is CASSQDRSSRQPQHF.

The V call is TRBV9, the J call TRBJ2-2; TRBD2 agrees at 9 bases. V lost 0 bases and J lost 7; bases outside the gene matches: 10. Germline CDR1 is SGDLS and CDR2 is YYNGEE. The CDR3 is 17 residues long. The CDR3 spells CASSVGGAGGPDGELFF. DNA of the CDR3: TGTGCCAGCAGCGTAGGGGGGGCGGGAGGGCCGGACGGGGAGCTGTTTTTT.

The V and J genes are TRBV14 and TRBJ1-1; no clear D. CDR3 length: 15 amino acids. Germline V gene lookup returns CDR1 SGHDN and CDR2 FVKESK. V lost 6 bases and J lost 3, with 17 bases in between. CDR3 region: CASSLWTGVDTEAFF. The CDR3 nucleotides read TGTGCCAGCAGTCTCTGGACGGGTGTGGACACTGAAGCTTTCTTT.

This sequence joins TRBV6-5 and TRBJ1-2; D ambiguous. Germline CDR1 reads MNHEY; CDR2 reads SVGAGI. Trimming pared 2 bases from V and 3 bases from J, leaving 13 bases between. This CDR3 region has 15 residues. CDR3 sequence reads: CASSYTRRTDYGYTF. CDR3 bases: TGTGCCAGCAGTTACACCAGACGGACTGACTATGGCTACACCTTC.

This clone came up a few times. CDR3 sequence reads: CARNEGQRRDYGYTF. The CDR3 coding sequence is TGTGCCAGGAACGAGGGACAACGGAGGGACTATGGCTACACCTTC. The gene calls are TRBV5-8 and TRBJ1-2; D is possibly TRBD1 (6 bases). This CDR3 comprises 15 residues. Germline V gene data show CDR1 as SGHTS and CDR2 as YDEGEE. V shed 8 bases and J shed 3 bases, with 20 bases lying between them.

A few counts support this clone. The chain links TRBV27 to TRBJ1-1, with D perhaps TRBD1 (6 bases). The CDR3 consists of 17 residues. With 2 bases removed from V and 0 bases from J, the gap between germline ends came to 16 bases. Germline CDR1 MNHEY, CDR2 SMNVEV (reference sequence). This chain's CDR3 is CASSLIPGARMNTEAFF. In nucleotides, the CDR3 is TGTGCCAGCAGTTTAATTCCGGGGGCGAGGATGAACACTGAAGCTTTCTTT.

The CDR3 sequence: CASSLGEGANVLTF. The CDR3 DNA sequence: TGTGCCAGCAGCTTGGGGGAGGGGGCCAACGTCCTGACTTTC. V is TRBV5-8 and J is TRBJ2-6; D is possibly TRBD2 (5 bases). Germline assignment: CDR1 SGHTS and CDR2 YDEGEE. Trimming removed 0 bases at V and 4 bases at J, with 5 bases between. The CDR3 is 14 residues long.

The sample holds a few counts of this clone. The chain employs TRBV28 and TRBJ1-5; D might be TRBD1 (6 bases). Trimming shortened V by 7 bases and J by 1 base, and 11 bases separated the two germline ends. CDR1 and CDR2 from the germline V gene are MDHEN and SYDVKM. The CDR3 sequence is 14 residues long. The CDR3 DNA is TGTGCCAGCACCCGAGGGGGGAGCAATCAGCCCCAGCATTTT. This codes for CASTRGGSNQPQHF.

This clone was detected only once. The rearrangement links TRBV25-1 to TRBJ2-5, with 13 bases lining up with TRBD2. Unmatched junction bases numbered 3, after V lost 10 bases and J lost 1 base. Germline V lookup: CDR1 MGHDK, CDR2 SYGVNS. CDR3 length: 14 residues. CDR3 protein: CATGTSGIQETQYF. Written as DNA, the CDR3 is TGTGCCACCGGGACTAGCGGGATCCAAGAGACCCAGTACTTC.

This chain links TRBV28 with TRBJ2-7; TRBD2 aligns across 8 bases. Germline CDR1 is MDHEN and CDR2 is SYDVKM. V lost 6 bases, J lost 3 bases, and 7 bases stayed unmatched. CDR3 length: 14 amino acids. The CDR3 bases are TGTGCCAGCAGGGCCGCCGCGGGAGGCTACGAGCAGTACTTC. This codes for CASRAAAGGYEQYF.

V and J are TRBV7-2 and TRBJ1-5; D is unresolved. The V and J ends lost 1 base and 4 bases respectively, with 5 bases between them. Looked up from germline, CDR1 is SGHTA and CDR2 is FQGNSA. The CDR3 contains 13 residues. CDR3 DNA: TGTGCCAGCAGCTTAGGGCCGAATCAGCCCCAGCATTTT. Amino acids: CASSLGPNQPQHF.

The J gene is TRBJ1-2, the V gene TRBV25-1; no definite D call. The V end was cut by 3 bases, the J end by 1 base, with 12 bases between. The germline gives CDR1 MGHDK, CDR2 SYGVNS. The CDR3 is made up of 15 amino acids. The CDR3 coding sequence is TGTGCCAGCAGTGATGGCGGCCATATTAACTATGGCTACACCTTC. It specifies CASSDGGHINYGYTF.

The chain recombines TRBV9 with TRBJ2-3; 7 bases fit TRBD1. CDR1 is SGDLS and CDR2 is YYNGEE in the germline V gene. J was trimmed by 0 bases and V by 4 bases; bases with no gene match: 5. The CDR3 length is 15 residues. In DNA, the CDR3 is TGTGCCAGCAGCCCAGGGGGATTGAGCACAGATACGCAGTATTTT. Amino acids: CASSPGGLSTDTQYF.

The chain couples TRBV4-3 to TRBJ1-2, with 7 bases lining up with TRBD1. The J segment lost 7 bases and the V segment lost 4 bases, leaving 6 bases of the junction unmatched. The length of the CDR3 is 13 residues. Germline V gives CDR1 LGHNA, CDR2 YSLEER. This CDR3 reads CASSLDRDSGYTF. As DNA, the CDR3 is TGCGCCAGCAGCCTAGACAGGGATTCTGGCTACACCTTC.

The chain carries TRBV7-3 and TRBJ2-5, with D perhaps matching TRBD1 (5 bases). With 5 bases removed from V and 5 bases from J, the gap between germline ends came to 12 bases. This CDR3 comprises 13 residues. The germline V gene encodes CDR1 SGHTA and CDR2 FQGTGA. For the CDR3, the DNA is TGTGCCAGCAGCCCAGGGTTTAAGGAGACCCAGTACTTC. The encoded protein is CASSPGFKETQYF.

The chain is built from TRBV10-3 and TRBJ2-1, with a tentative D call TRBD2 (6 bases). Trimming removed 3 bases at V and 5 bases at J, with 14 bases between. Per germline, CDR1 ENHRY and CDR2 SYGVKD. The CDR3 is made up of 15 amino acids. This chain's CDR3 is CAISDTGVRDNEQFF. The CDR3 coding sequence is TGTGCCATCAGTGATACGGGAGTCAGGGACAATGAGCAGTTCTTC.

The rearrangement joins TRBV5-4 to TRBJ2-3; 10 bases are a match to TRBD2. Germline loops: CDR1 SGHNT, CDR2 YYREEE (reference sequence). J lost 5 bases, V lost 0 bases, and 6 bases had no gene match. This CDR3 is built from 16 residues. This CDR3 is CASSLGAGGPGDTQYF. The CDR3 DNA reads TGTGCCAGCAGCTTGGGAGCGGGAGGGCCAGGAGATACGCAGTATTTT.

The rearrangement joins TRBV7-2 to TRBJ1-2, with D uncertain. The germline gives CDR1 SGHTA, CDR2 FQGNSA. The CDR3 covers 13 residues. The V end lost 1 base, the J end lost 7 bases, and 10 bases lay between the germline ends. CDR3 nucleotide sequence: TGTGCCAGCAGCTTAGAACCGCTGGCTGGCTACACCTTC. Its protein is CASSLEPLAGYTF.

The V and J genes are TRBV5-4 and TRBJ1-4; the D is unclear. This CDR3 spans 17 amino acids. Trimming took 2 bases from V and 0 from J, leaving 14 bases between them. Per germline, CDR1 SGHNT and CDR2 YYREEE (reference sequence). CDR3 nucleotide sequence: TGTGCCAGCAGCTTCCTGGCGGGCAGCGCAACTAATGAAAAACTGTTTTTT. Translating it yields CASSFLAGSATNEKLFF. The full variable domain, rest sourced from reference TRBV5-4 and TRBJ1-4, is ETGVTQSPTHLIKTRGQQVTLRCSSQSGHNTVSWYQQALGQGPQFIFQYYREEENGRGNFPPRFSGLQFPNYSSELNVNALELDDSALYLCASSFLAGSATNEKLFFGSGTQLSVL.

The chain recombines TRBV19 with TRBJ2-5; D gene unclear. CDR3 size: 11 residues. Germline V gene data show CDR1 as LNHDA and CDR2 as SQIVND (reference sequence). V was pared by 4 bases and J by 2 bases, with 2 bases between. The CDR3 DNA is TGTGCCAGTAGTACACAAGAGACCCAGTACTTC. Encoded protein: CASSTQETQYF.

The chain carries TRBV9 and TRBJ1-2; no firm D call. Trimming removed 8 bases from V and 0 bases from J, with 8 bases in between. Germline V gene lookup returns CDR1 SGDLS and CDR2 YYNGEE. The CDR3 extends over 12 amino acids. The CDR3 sequence: CASSGTNYGYTF. The DNA of the CDR3 is TGTGCCAGTTCGGGCACTAACTATGGCTACACCTTC.